This TCR beta chain was profiled in a study of OX40 agonist ivuxolimab in advanced cancers. Points from the study as a whole: Part of the nonresponder group also had normalized T-cell clonal expansion that was low.

Data came from immunoSEQ multiplex PCR; TCRdb stores just in-frame clones and leaves some out. The table lists roughly 70,000 clones, 84% of them singletons. In regard to this clone: What it binds is unknown.

The CDR3 covers 17 residues. The V and J ends lost 2 bases and 6 bases respectively, with 22 bases between them. Germline V gives CDR1 SEHNR, CDR2 FQNEAQ (reference sequence). The source material was CD4+ or CD8+ T cells sorted from blood, sampled in a trial of the OX40 agonist ivuxolimab. The chain recombines TRBV7-9 with TRBJ1-1; D perhaps matches TRBD1 (5 bases). This receptor was identified in an adult with an advanced solid tumor such as melanoma, head and neck, liver or kidney cancer. This CDR3 is CASSLRRPGRDISEAFF. The CDR3 DNA sequence: TGTGCCAGCAGCTTACGGCGGCCAGGGAGGGATATCTCTGAAGCTTTCTTT. The entire variable domain, with the rest obtained from reference TRBV7-9 and TRBJ1-1, is as follows: DTGVSQNPRHKITKRGQNVTFRCDPISEHNRLYWYRQTLGQGPEFLTYFQNEAQLEKSRLLSDRFSAERPKGSFSTLEIQRTEQGDSAMYLCASSLRRPGRDISEAFFGQGTRLTVV.